This entry lists 28 T cell receptor beta chains sequenced from one sample in a study of blood T cell repertoires in COVID-19. Method: immunoSEQ multiplex PCR; TCRdb's copy keeps in-frame clones and lacks some. Of about 59,000 clones listed, around 80% were seen once; the top ten hold less than 10%. The sample consisted of peripheral blood. The source is a human donor in a cohort sampled during active COVID-19.

The rearrangement uses TRBV19 and TRBJ1-5; 7 nucleotides align to TRBD1. J was trimmed by 7 bases and V by 7 bases; bases with no gene match: 13. Germline V CDR1 and CDR2: LNHDA, SQIVND (reference sequence). This CDR3 spans 15 amino acids. Here the CDR3 DNA reads TGTGCCAGTATTGAAGGGGGCGGAACGGGCCAGCCCCAGCATTTT. The encoded protein is CASIEGGGTGQPQHF. Complete variable domain (other parts from reference TRBV19 and TRBJ1-5): DGGITQSPKYLFRKEGQNVTLSCEQNLNHDAMYWYRQDPGQGLRLIYYSQIVNDFQKGDIAEGYSVSREKKESFPLTVTSAQKNPTAFYLCASIEGGGTGQPQHFGDGTRLSIL.

This sequence joins TRBV7-3 and TRBJ1-1; D unclear. Germline CDR1 reads SGHTA; CDR2 reads FQGTGA. Trimming took 4 bases from V and 5 from J, leaving 11 bases between them. The CDR3 sequence is 13 residues long. Written as DNA, the CDR3 is TGTGCCAGCAGCTCCTCGCCGGGAACTGAAGCTTTCTTT. It translates to CASSSSPGTEAFF. The full variable domain, in which reference TRBV7-3 and TRBJ1-1 provide the parts outside the CDR3, is GAGVSQTPSNKVTEKGKYVELRCDPISGHTALYWYRQSLGQGPEFLIYFQGTGAADDSGLPNDRFFAVRPEGSVSTLKIQRTERGDSAVYLCASSSSPGTEAFFGQGTRLTVV.

J is TRBJ2-5 and V is TRBV18; 9 nucleotides line up with TRBD2. The ends lost 5 bases at V and 2 bases at J; junction bases unmatched: 9. The CDR3 loop spans 16 amino acids. Germline assignment: CDR1 KGHSH and CDR2 LQKENI. CDR3 residues: CASSSAYLAGQETQYF. The DNA of the CDR3 is TGTGCCAGCTCATCCGCCTACCTAGCGGGGCAAGAGACCCAGTACTTC.

V gene TRBV19 combines with J gene TRBJ2-4; 8 bases align to TRBD1. J was trimmed by 0 bases and V by 9 bases; bases with no gene match: 19. The CDR3 is made up of 19 amino acids. CDR1 LNHDA and CDR2 SQIVND come from the germline V gene (reference sequence). The CDR3 DNA is TGTGCCAGCGGAATAAACTTCGGGACAGGAGAAAGAGCCAAAAACATTCAGTACTTC. Translation gives CASGINFGTGERAKNIQYF. Variable domain in full (rest from reference TRBV19 and TRBJ2-4): DGGITQSPKYLFRKEGQNVTLSCEQNLNHDAMYWYRQDPGQGLRLIYYSQIVNDFQKGDIAEGYSVSREKKESFPLTVTSAQKNPTAFYLCASGINFGTGERAKNIQYFGAGTRLSVL.

The chain is built from TRBV7-2 and TRBJ2-3, with a weak D call TRBD2 (6 bases). CDR3 length: 16 amino acids. Germline V gene lookup returns CDR1 SGHTA and CDR2 FQGNSA. V was cut by 5 bases and J by 4 bases, with 19 bases left in between. CDR3 sequence (DNA): TGTGCCAGCAGCAGTAGACTAGTCGGATTTTCAGATACGCAGTATTTT. Amino acid sequence: CASSSRLVGFSDTQYF.

This clone turned up a few times. The rearrangement uses TRBV6-5 and TRBJ2-7, with TRBD2 matching 10 bases. CDR3 length: 14 residues. Germline CDR1 reads MNHEY; CDR2 reads SVGAGI. Trimming removed 5 bases from V and 2 bases from J; junction bases left unmatched: 3. The DNA of the CDR3 is TGTGCCAGCAGTCGGACTAGCGGCCCCTACGAGCAGTACTTC. Translating gives CASSRTSGPYEQYF.

V is TRBV19 and J is TRBJ2-1; a weak D match, TRBD2 (7 bases). V dropped 6 bases and J dropped 4 bases, with 16 bases sitting between them. CDR1 and CDR2 (germline): LNHDA, SQIVND (reference sequence). This CDR3 comprises 15 residues. This CDR3 reads CASSAPGGRYNEQFF. The CDR3 nucleotides are TGTGCCAGTAGCGCCCCCGGGGGGCGGTACAATGAGCAGTTCTTC.

Comments on this clone: The same CDR3 arises from other DNA sequences in this sample as well. The CDR3: CASRQSGETQYF. CDR3 in DNA: TGTGCCAGCCGACAGAGCGGGGAGACCCAGTACTTC. The V gene is TRBV19, the J gene TRBJ2-5, with D possibly TRBD2 on 6 matching bases. The CDR3 has 12 amino acids. The germline CDR1 and CDR2 sequences are LNHDA and SQIVND (reference sequence). V dropped 9 bases and J dropped 5 bases, with 13 bases sitting between them. Full variable domain (remainder filled in from reference TRBV19 and TRBJ2-5): DGGITQSPKYLFRKEGQNVTLSCEQNLNHDAMYWYRQDPGQGLRLIYYSQIVNDFQKGDIAEGYSVSREKKESFPLTVTSAQKNPTAFYLCASRQSGETQYFGPGTRLLVL.

This clone appeared once. The J gene is TRBJ1-1, the V gene TRBV18; no clear D gene. The CDR3 runs 15 residues. Germline CDR1 KGHSH, CDR2 LQKENI. V lost 5 bases to trimming and J lost 0 bases, with 13 bases between them. CDR3 amino acids: CASSAERVMNTEAFF. As DNA, the CDR3 is TGTGCCAGCTCAGCAGAGCGGGTCATGAACACTGAAGCTTTCTTT.

The chain employs TRBV7-8 and TRBJ2-3, with 7 bases matching TRBD1. Germline V CDR1 and CDR2: SGHVS, FQNEAQ. With V trimmed by 5 bases and J by 2 bases, 16 bases remained unmatched. The CDR3 has 18 residues. CDR3 bases: TGTGCCAGCAGCCCCGCCCGGAAGGGGGCCGGATTCACAGATACGCAGTATTTT. This gives the protein CASSPARKGAGFTDTQYF.

This clone was observed a few times. The chain combines TRBV5-1 with TRBJ2-2; D might be TRBD1 (5 bases). Trimming stripped 4 bases from V and 0 bases from J, with 13 bases between. The germline V gene has CDR1 SGHRS and CDR2 YFSETQ. There are 16 residues in the CDR3. The CDR3 nucleotides are TGCGCCAGCAGCGCCCCAGGGCGGTCGAACACCGGGGAGCTGTTTTTT. This codes for CASSAPGRSNTGELFF.

The chain recombines TRBV19 with TRBJ1-5, with D tentatively TRBD1 (5 bases). Germline V lookup: CDR1 LNHDA, CDR2 SQIVND (reference sequence). The CDR3 is 17 amino acids. Trimming left V 1 base short and J 3 bases short, with 16 bases between. DNA for the CDR3: TGTGCCAGTAGTATAGGGGCAGGGAGGATTGCCAATCAGCCCCAGCATTTT. Amino acid sequence: CASSIGAGRIANQPQHF.

The J gene is TRBJ2-7, the V gene TRBV23-1, with TRBD2 identical over 10 bases. TRBV23-1 is marked as an open reading frame, function uncertain. V dropped 8 bases and J dropped 6; count of bases not matched to a gene: 10. This CDR3 spans 14 amino acids. The CDR3 region has the DNA TGCGCCAGCGGCAATAGCGGGAGGAGGGCCGAGCAGTACTTC. Protein sequence: CASGNSGRRAEQYF.

The chain has TRBV23-1 and TRBJ2-7; 13 positions agree with TRBD2. TRBV23-1 has ORF status, its function being uncertain. V was clipped by 2 bases and J by 5 bases; unmatched bases: 9. The CDR3 has 17 residues. The CDR3 is CASSQRPGLAGHNEQYF. The CDR3 DNA follows: TGCGCCAGCAGTCAACGCCCGGGACTAGCGGGACATAACGAGCAGTACTTC.

This rearrangement joins TRBV30 to TRBJ2-5; TRBD1 matches 8 bases. The CDR3 runs to 15 residues. J was trimmed by 4 bases and V by 1 base; bases with no gene match: 8. CDR1 GTSNPN and CDR2 SVGIG come from the germline V gene (reference sequence). In nucleotides, the CDR3 is TGTGCCTGGAGTGCTTCCCCAGGGGGCGGAGAGACCCAGTACTTC. This codes for CAWSASPGGGETQYF.

V and J are TRBV28 and TRBJ1-2, with D perhaps matching TRBD1 (5 bases). The V gene lost 6 bases and the J gene lost 4 bases, with 15 bases spanning the gap. CDR1 and CDR2 from the germline V gene are MDHEN and SYDVKM. The CDR3 consists of 14 residues. CDR3 sequence (DNA): TGTGCCAGCAGACTCCCGGGGGGGACCTATGGCTACACCTTC. As protein: CASRLPGGTYGYTF.

V and J are TRBV7-9 and TRBJ2-5; a possible D gene is TRBD2 (5 bases). The germline CDR1 and CDR2 sequences are SEHNR and FQNEAQ (reference sequence). The CDR3 runs to 12 residues. Trimming removed 6 bases at V and 9 bases at J, with 14 bases between. Here the CDR3 reads CASRVLEWAQYF. DNA for the CDR3: TGTGCCAGCAGAGTACTAGAATGGGCCCAGTACTTC. The full variable domain, its missing parts supplied by reference TRBV7-9 and TRBJ2-5, is DTGVSQNPRHKITKRGQNVTFRCDPISEHNRLYWYRQTLGQGPEFLTYFQNEAQLEKSRLLSDRFSAERPKGSFSTLEIQRTEQGDSAMYLCASRVLEWAQYFGPGTRLLVL.

This clone was recorded once. The chain links TRBV28 to TRBJ2-3, with 12 bases aligning to TRBD2. The CDR3 covers 16 residues. Losses at the gene ends were 5 bases for V and 2 bases for J; bases not matched to a gene: 5. In germline, CDR1 is MDHEN, CDR2 SYDVKM. The CDR3 coding sequence is TGTGCCAGCAGTCCCGGGACTAGCGGGTTCACAGATACGCAGTATTTT. Its translation: CASSPGTSGFTDTQYF.

The gene calls are TRBV28 and TRBJ1-3; 7 bases map to TRBD1. V was pared by 3 bases and J by 2 bases, with 4 bases of the junction left unmatched. The CDR3 totals 15 residues. Germline-derived CDR1 and CDR2 are MDHEN and SYDVKM. In nucleotides, the CDR3 is TGTGCCAGCAGTTTTAGGGGGCACCCTGGAAACACCATATATTTT. Residues: CASSFRGHPGNTIYF.

The chain recombines TRBV4-3 with TRBJ2-5; 14 nucleotides align to TRBD2. Germline trimming cut 4 bases from V and 5 bases from J; bases unmatched to any gene: 9. This CDR3 has 17 amino acids. In germline, CDR1 is LGHNA, CDR2 YSLEER. The CDR3 region is CASSRRLAGGQGETQYF. The CDR3 nucleotides are TGCGCCAGCAGCCGCAGACTAGCGGGAGGGCAGGGGGAGACCCAGTACTTC.

This clone occurred a few times. The V gene is TRBV6-1, the J gene TRBJ2-3; 10 bases fit TRBD2. Germline V lookup: CDR1 MNHNS, CDR2 SASEGT. With 3 bases clipped from V and 3 bases from J, the junction kept 6 bases outside the gene matches. The CDR3 loop spans 16 amino acids. The CDR3 loop is CASSEEAGGPTDTQYF. The CDR3, as DNA: TGTGCCAGCAGTGAGGAAGCGGGAGGGCCGACAGATACGCAGTATTTT.

The rearrangement uses TRBV19 and TRBJ1-1, with a tentative D call TRBD1 (5 bases). Germline values: CDR1 LNHDA, CDR2 SQIVND (reference sequence). The CDR3 is 15 amino acids. The V end lost 4 bases, the J end lost 5 bases, and 17 bases lay between the germline ends. The CDR3 region has the DNA TGTGCCAGTAGTAGTTGGGAGGGGCCGCAAACTGAAGCTTTCTTT. This translates into CASSSWEGPQTEAFF.

Only a few counts were recorded for this clone. This chain connects TRBV19 to TRBJ1-5, with D possibly matching TRBD1 (5 bases). Germline-derived CDR1 and CDR2 are LNHDA and SQIVND (reference sequence). The CDR3 length is 14 residues. V was pared by 10 bases and J by 3 bases, with 16 bases between. The CDR3 reads CATKVGQDNQPQHF. For the CDR3, the DNA is TGTGCCACTAAGGTGGGGCAAGACAATCAGCCCCAGCATTTT.

In its sample, this clone was seen a few times. Here the CDR3 reads CASSSGTSQDEQFF. CDR3 sequence (DNA): TGTGCCAGCAGCTCCGGGACTAGTCAAGATGAGCAGTTCTTC. The gene calls are TRBV11-2 and TRBJ2-1; 8 bases agree with TRBD2. After removal of 4 bases from V and 8 bases from J, the junction contained 7 bases not matched to a gene. The germline gives CDR1 SGHAT, CDR2 FQNNGV. There are 14 residues in the CDR3.

The rearrangement joins TRBV29-1 to TRBJ1-2; TRBD1 is a possible D gene (6 bases). This CDR3 is built from 16 residues. Germline CDR1 reads SQVTM; CDR2 reads ANQGSEA. The V and J ends lost 8 bases and 2 bases respectively, with 24 bases between them. The CDR3 sequence is CSSSDHGRGPNYGYTF. The CDR3 DNA reads TGCAGCTCATCAGACCACGGCAGGGGCCCAAACTATGGCTACACCTTC.

This rearrangement joins TRBV5-1 to TRBJ2-2, with 7 bases aligning to TRBD2. CDR1 is SGHRS and CDR2 is YFSETQ in the germline V gene. The CDR3 has 15 residues. Trimming took 2 bases from V and 1 from J; bases not matched to a gene: 2. The CDR3 nucleotides are TGCGCCAGCAGCTTAACGGGGGGGAACACCGGGGAGCTGTTTTTT. Translating gives CASSLTGGNTGELFF.

This rearrangement joins TRBV28 to TRBJ2-7, with D unresolved. The CDR3 runs to 15 residues. V lost 4 bases and J 1 base, leaving 14 bases between the germline ends. Per germline, CDR1 MDHEN and CDR2 SYDVKM. CDR3 coding DNA: TGTGCCAGCAGTTGGGCCTATGGTGGGTCCTACGAGCAGTACTTC. Translation: CASSWAYGGSYEQYF.

The rearrangement uses TRBV2 and TRBJ1-6; no reliable D call. Germline CDR1 and CDR2: SNHLY and FYNNEI. The CDR3 totals 14 residues. V was shortened by 3 bases and J by 9 bases, with 12 bases between the two germline ends. The chain's CDR3 is CASSERGSGSPLHF. CDR3 DNA sequence: TGTGCCAGCAGTGAGCGGGGTAGCGGTTCACCCCTCCACTTT. The variable domain in full, completed from reference TRBV2 and TRBJ1-6, reads EPEVTQTPSHQVTQMGQEVILRCVPISNHLYFYWYRQILGQKVEFLVSFYNNEISEKSEIFDDQFSVERPDGSNFTLKIRSTKLEDSAMYFCASSERGSGSPLHFGNGTRLTVT.